The 11 T cell receptor beta chains below come from one sample, sequenced in a study of blood T cell repertoires in COVID-19. The assay was immunoSEQ multiplex PCR, and TCRdb's table has in-frame clones only and misses some. Found here are about 360,000 clones, 87% of them singletons; the top ten hold 1.3%. Sequencing was done on a sample of PBMCs or T cells enriched from blood (not recorded which). The receptors were sampled from a man between 25 and 39 years old who had recovered from COVID-19.

The rearrangement joins TRBV7-6 to TRBJ1-1, with TRBD1 matching over 10 bases. The CDR3 totals 14 residues. Trimming took 0 bases from V and 9 from J; bases not matched to a gene: 4. Germline V gene lookup returns CDR1 SGHVS and CDR2 FNYEAQ. The chain's CDR3 is CASSLAGTGAKAFF. The CDR3, as DNA: TGTGCCAGCAGCTTAGCGGGGACAGGGGCGAAAGCTTTCTTT.

This chain uses TRBV6-5 with TRBJ1-2, with 11 bases identical to TRBD1. Germline V lookup: CDR1 MNHEY, CDR2 SVGAGI. The J segment lost 3 bases and the V segment lost 6 bases, leaving 6 bases of the junction unmatched. CDR3 length equals 15 residues. The CDR3 DNA reads TGTGCCAGCAGGGACAGGGGGCGTGCCGACTATGGCTACACCTTC. Translation: CASRDRGRADYGYTF.

There are a few counts of this clone. In nucleotides, the CDR3 is TGTGCCAGCAGTGTGGAGACAGGGGGTTACAATGAGCAGTTCTTC. Protein sequence: CASSVETGGYNEQFF. The rearrangement links TRBV6-4 to TRBJ2-1; 9 positions match TRBD1. The germline gives CDR1 MRHNA, CDR2 SNTAGT. This CDR3 has 15 amino acids. V dropped 4 bases and J dropped 4; count of bases not matched to a gene: 5.

The V and J genes are TRBV14 and TRBJ2-3; weak D call: TRBD1 (6 bases). Deletions cut 0 bases from V and 12 bases from J, with 10 bases between. Germline-derived CDR1 and CDR2 are SGHDN and FVKESK. This CDR3 contains 12 residues. The CDR3 DNA reads TGTGCCAGCAGCCAAGATAGGGGACAACAGTATTTT. The encoded protein is CASSQDRGQQYF.

V gene TRBV10-3 combines with J gene TRBJ1-6; D is uncertain. Between the trimmed V and J ends, which lost 0 bases and 7 bases, there was a span of 10 bases. This CDR3 contains 15 residues. Germline lookup yields CDR1 ENHRY and CDR2 SYGVKD. The DNA for the CDR3 is TGTGCCATCAGTGAGTCTGAGACATGGAATTCACCCCTCCACTTT. Translated: CAISESETWNSPLHF.

J is TRBJ2-7 and V is TRBV29-1, with TRBD1 matching over 8 bases. Germline V gives CDR1 SQVTM, CDR2 ANQGSEA. This CDR3 has 13 residues. V lost 3 bases to trimming and J lost 9 bases; unmatched junction nucleotides: 10. This CDR3 reads CSVDVQGAVGQYF. The DNA of the CDR3 is TGCAGCGTTGATGTCCAGGGGGCGGTGGGGCAGTACTTC.

The chain has TRBV7-9 and TRBJ2-1; D perhaps matches TRBD1 (6 bases). The CDR3 extends over 16 amino acids. Germline V gene lookup returns CDR1 SEHNR and CDR2 FQNEAQ (reference sequence). V was trimmed by 5 bases and J by 3 bases, leaving 17 bases between them. In DNA form, the CDR3 reads TGTGCCAGCAGCCCAAGGACAGTAACCATCTACAATGAGCAGTTCTTC. Its translation is CASSPRTVTIYNEQFF.

This clone was observed a handful of times. The chain combines TRBV5-4 with TRBJ2-2; 7 nucleotides match TRBD2. Germline assignment: CDR1 SGHNT and CDR2 YYREEE (reference sequence). J was trimmed by 4 bases and V by 1 base; bases with no gene match: 10. This CDR3 contains 17 residues. CDR3 sequence: CASSLPGEGISTGELFF. The CDR3 DNA is TGTGCCAGCAGCTTGCCTGGGGAGGGAATAAGCACCGGGGAGCTGTTTTTT.

This clone was observed a handful of times. The genes are TRBV28 and TRBJ2-5; TRBD1 might be the D (6 bases). Germline CDR1 MDHEN, CDR2 SYDVKM. V lost 3 bases to trimming and J lost 7 bases, with 21 bases between them. The CDR3 is 16 residues long. DNA for the CDR3: TGTGCCAGCAGTTTTAGAGGCAGGGTCGAAGGGGGGACCCAGTACTTC. This gives the protein CASSFRGRVEGGTQYF.

The CDR3 loop reads CASSSSYEQYF. The DNA of the CDR3 is TGTGCCAGCAGCTCTAGCTACGAGCAGTACTTC. This chain connects TRBV9 to TRBJ2-7; D not resolved. The CDR3 loop spans 11 amino acids. V was trimmed by 4 bases and J by 3 bases, leaving 5 bases between them. Germline assignment: CDR1 SGDLS and CDR2 YYNGEE.

The table lists this clone with a count of one. The chain uses TRBV7-9 and TRBJ2-7; 10 nucleotides match TRBD2. This CDR3 contains 16 residues. The junction had 9 bases not matched to a gene; V was cut back by 4 bases and J by 3 bases. Germline values: CDR1 SEHNR, CDR2 FQNEAQ (reference sequence). CDR3 protein: CASSYISSGGHYEQYF. The DNA of the CDR3 is TGTGCCAGCAGCTATATCTCTAGCGGGGGCCACTACGAGCAGTACTTC.